This record concerns one T cell receptor beta chain sequence. Its specificity is unknown. The sample is drawn from a study of T-cell reconstitution after alpha-beta-depleted transplantation in children. The V and J ends lost 5 bases and 5 bases respectively, with 13 bases between them. This CDR3 has 13 amino acids. CDR1 and CDR2 from the germline V gene are MDHEN and SYDVKM. Preparation of the TCRbeta library used unique molecular identifiers. Via MiXCR, TCRdb re-called the PCR reads, giving one row per CDR3 protein. The top ten hold about 10% of the sample, which has roughly 120,000 distinct CDR3 sequences, 20% to 25% seen once. Points from the study as a whole: The origin of alpha-beta T cells about two months after transplant was reportedly several hundred expanded graft clones.

The chain couples TRBV28 to TRBJ2-7; D gene ambiguous. This sequence originates from a male patient aged 2-15 years who had a stem cell transplant for chronic granulomatous disease, so the T cells may come from the graft donor. The starting material was PBMCs, mostly from graft donor cells, obtained 180 days after TCRalphabeta/CD19-depleted stem cell transplant. The DNA of the CDR3 is TGTGCCAGCAGTGGACCGGTACCTAACGAGCAGTACTTC. Its protein product is CASSGPVPNEQYF.